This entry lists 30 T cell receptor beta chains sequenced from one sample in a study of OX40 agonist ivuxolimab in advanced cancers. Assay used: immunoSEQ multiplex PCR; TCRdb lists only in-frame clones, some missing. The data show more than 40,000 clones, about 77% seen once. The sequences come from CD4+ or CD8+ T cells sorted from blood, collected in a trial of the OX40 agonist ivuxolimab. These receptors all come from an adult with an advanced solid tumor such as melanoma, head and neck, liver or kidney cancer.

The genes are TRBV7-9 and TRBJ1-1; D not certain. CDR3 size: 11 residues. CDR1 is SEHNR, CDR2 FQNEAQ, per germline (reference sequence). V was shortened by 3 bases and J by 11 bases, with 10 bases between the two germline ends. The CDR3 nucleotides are TGTGCCAGCAGCTTGAAAGGACGGGCTTTCTTT. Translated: CASSLKGRAFF.

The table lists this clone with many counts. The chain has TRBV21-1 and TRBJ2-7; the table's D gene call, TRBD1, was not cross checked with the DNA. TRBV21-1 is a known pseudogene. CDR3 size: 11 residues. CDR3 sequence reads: CASSLQHEQYF. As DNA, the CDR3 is TGTGCCAGCAGCTTACAACACGAGCAGTACTTC.

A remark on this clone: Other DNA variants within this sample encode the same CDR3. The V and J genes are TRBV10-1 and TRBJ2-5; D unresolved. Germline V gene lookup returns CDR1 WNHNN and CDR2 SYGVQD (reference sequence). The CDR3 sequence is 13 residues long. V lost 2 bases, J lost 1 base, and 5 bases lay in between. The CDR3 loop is CASSETGQETQYF. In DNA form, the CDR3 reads TGCGCCAGCAGTGAGACGGGCCAAGAGACCCAGTACTTC.

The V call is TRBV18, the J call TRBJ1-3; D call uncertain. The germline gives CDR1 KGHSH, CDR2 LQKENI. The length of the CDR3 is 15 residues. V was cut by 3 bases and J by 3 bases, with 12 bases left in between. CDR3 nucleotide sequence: TGTGCCAGCTCACCGTTTAACGACCTTGGAAACACCATATATTTT. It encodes CASSPFNDLGNTIYF.

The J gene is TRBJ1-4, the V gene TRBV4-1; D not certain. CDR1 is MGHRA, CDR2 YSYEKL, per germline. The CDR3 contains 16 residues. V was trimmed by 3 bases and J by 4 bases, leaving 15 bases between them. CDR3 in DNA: TGCGCCAGCAGCCATCCCCTTTGGGTCGATAATGAAAAACTGTTTTTT. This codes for CASSHPLWVDNEKLFF.

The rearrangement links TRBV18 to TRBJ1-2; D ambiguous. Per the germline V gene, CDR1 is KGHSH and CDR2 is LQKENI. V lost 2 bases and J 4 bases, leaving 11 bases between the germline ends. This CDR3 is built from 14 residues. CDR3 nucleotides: TGTGCCAGCTCACCAGGCAAACAGCTCTATGGCTACACCTTC. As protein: CASSPGKQLYGYTF.

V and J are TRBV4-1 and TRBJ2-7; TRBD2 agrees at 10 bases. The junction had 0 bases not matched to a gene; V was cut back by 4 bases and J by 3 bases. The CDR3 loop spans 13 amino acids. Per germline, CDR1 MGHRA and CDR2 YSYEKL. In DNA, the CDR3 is TGCGCCAGCAGCCTAGCGGGAGGCTACGAGCAGTACTTC. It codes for CASSLAGGYEQYF.

DNA for the CDR3: TGTGCCAGCAGCTCGCAGGGGAGGTTTATTGATTCACCCCTCCACTTT. Its translation: CASSSQGRFIDSPLHF. The chain is built from TRBV7-8 and TRBJ1-6; D might be TRBD1 (6 bases). The CDR3 runs to 16 residues. Germline V gives CDR1 SGHVS, CDR2 FQNEAQ. V shed 4 bases and J shed 8 bases, with 18 bases lying between them.

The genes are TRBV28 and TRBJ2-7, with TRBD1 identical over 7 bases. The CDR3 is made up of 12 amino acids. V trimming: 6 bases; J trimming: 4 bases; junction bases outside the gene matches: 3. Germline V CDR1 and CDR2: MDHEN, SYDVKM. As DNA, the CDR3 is TGTGCCAGCAGCCAGGGACAGTACGAGCAGTACTTC. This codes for CASSQGQYEQYF.

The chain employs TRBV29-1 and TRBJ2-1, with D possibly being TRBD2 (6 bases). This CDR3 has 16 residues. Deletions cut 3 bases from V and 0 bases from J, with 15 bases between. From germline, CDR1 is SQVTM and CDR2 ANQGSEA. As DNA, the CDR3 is TGCAGCGTTGAGGGTCGACTAGGACCCTCCTACAATGAGCAGTTCTTC. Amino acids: CSVEGRLGPSYNEQFF.

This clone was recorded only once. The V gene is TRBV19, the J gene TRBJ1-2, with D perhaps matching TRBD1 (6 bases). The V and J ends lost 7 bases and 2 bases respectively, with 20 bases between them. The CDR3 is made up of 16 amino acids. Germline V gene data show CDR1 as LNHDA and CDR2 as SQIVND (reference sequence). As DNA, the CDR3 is TGTGCCAGTACTAGCCACCGGGACAAAATAAACTATGGCTACACCTTC. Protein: CASTSHRDKINYGYTF. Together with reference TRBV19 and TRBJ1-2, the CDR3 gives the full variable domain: DGGITQSPKYLFRKEGQNVTLSCEQNLNHDAMYWYRQDPGQGLRLIYYSQIVNDFQKGDIAEGYSVSREKKESFPLTVTSAQKNPTAFYLCASTSHRDKINYGYTFGSGTRLTVV.

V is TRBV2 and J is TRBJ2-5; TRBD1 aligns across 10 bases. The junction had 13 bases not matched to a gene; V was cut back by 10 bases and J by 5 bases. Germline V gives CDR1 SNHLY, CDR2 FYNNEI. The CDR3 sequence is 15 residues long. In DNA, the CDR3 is TGTGCCATCCCCGGTGGGGACAGGGGCTTGGAGACCCAGTACTTC. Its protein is CAIPGGDRGLETQYF.

The CDR3 sequence: CASSGAGSVGNQPQHF. The CDR3 region has the DNA TGTGCCAGTAGCGGGGCGGGTAGCGTTGGCAATCAGCCCCAGCATTTT. The chain couples TRBV19 to TRBJ1-5, with a possible D match to TRBD1 (5 bases). Germline loops: CDR1 LNHDA, CDR2 SQIVND (reference sequence). The CDR3 totals 16 residues. V was pared by 6 bases and J by 2 bases, with 17 bases between.

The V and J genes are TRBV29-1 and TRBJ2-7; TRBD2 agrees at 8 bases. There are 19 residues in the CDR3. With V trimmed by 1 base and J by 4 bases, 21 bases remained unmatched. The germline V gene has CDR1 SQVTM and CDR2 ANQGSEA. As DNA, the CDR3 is TGCAGCGTTGAAGCTCGCGGGAGACGGGGGGGATACCCCAATTACGAGCAGTACTTC. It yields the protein CSVEARGRRGGYPNYEQYF.

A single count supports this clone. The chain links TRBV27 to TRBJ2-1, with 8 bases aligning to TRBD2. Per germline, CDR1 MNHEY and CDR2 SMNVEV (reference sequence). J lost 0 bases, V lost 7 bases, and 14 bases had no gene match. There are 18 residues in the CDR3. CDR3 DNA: TGTGCCAGCACCCCTTCCAGTAGCGGGATCCACTCCTACAATGAGCAGTTCTTC. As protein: CASTPSSSGIHSYNEQFF.

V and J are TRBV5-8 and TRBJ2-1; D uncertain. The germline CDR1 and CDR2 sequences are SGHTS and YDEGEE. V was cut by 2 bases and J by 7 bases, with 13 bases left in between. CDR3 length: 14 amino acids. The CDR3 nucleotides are TGTGCCAGCAGCTTAGAGCCTCGCAGGAATGAGCAGTTCTTC. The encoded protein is CASSLEPRRNEQFF. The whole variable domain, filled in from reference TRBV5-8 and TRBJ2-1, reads EAGVTQSPTHLIKTRGQQATLRCSPISGHTSVYWYQQALGLGLQFLLWYDEGEERNRGNFPPRFSGRQFPNYSSELNVNALELEDSALYLCASSLEPRRNEQFFGPGTRLTVL.

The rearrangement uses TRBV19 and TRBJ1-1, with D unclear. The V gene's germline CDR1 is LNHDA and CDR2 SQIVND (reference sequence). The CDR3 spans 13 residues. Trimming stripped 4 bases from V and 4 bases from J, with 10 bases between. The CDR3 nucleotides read TGTGCCAGTAGTACTTACAGCGGCACTGAAGCTTTCTTT. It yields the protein CASSTYSGTEAFF. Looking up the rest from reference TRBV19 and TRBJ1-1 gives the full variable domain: DGGITQSPKYLFRKEGQNVTLSCEQNLNHDAMYWYRQDPGQGLRLIYYSQIVNDFQKGDIAEGYSVSREKKESFPLTVTSAQKNPTAFYLCASSTYSGTEAFFGQGTRLTVV.

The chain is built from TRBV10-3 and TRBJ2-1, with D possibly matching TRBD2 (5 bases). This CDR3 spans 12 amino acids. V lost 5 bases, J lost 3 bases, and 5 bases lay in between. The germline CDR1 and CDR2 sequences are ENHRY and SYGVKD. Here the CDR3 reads CAISSGYNEQFF. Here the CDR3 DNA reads TGTGCCATCAGTAGCGGCTACAATGAGCAGTTCTTC.

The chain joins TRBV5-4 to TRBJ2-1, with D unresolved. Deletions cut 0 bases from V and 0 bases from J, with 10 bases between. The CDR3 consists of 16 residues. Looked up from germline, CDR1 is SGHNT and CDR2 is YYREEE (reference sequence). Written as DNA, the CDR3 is TGTGCCAGCAGCTTGGCGGGCTCAGGCTCCTACAATGAGCAGTTCTTC. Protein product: CASSLAGSGSYNEQFF.

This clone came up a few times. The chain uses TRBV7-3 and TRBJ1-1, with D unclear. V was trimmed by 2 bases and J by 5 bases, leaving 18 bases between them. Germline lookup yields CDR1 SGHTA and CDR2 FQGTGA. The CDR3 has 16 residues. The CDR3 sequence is CASSLGAGRIGTEAFF. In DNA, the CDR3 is TGTGCCAGCAGCTTAGGTGCAGGCCGGATAGGGACTGAAGCTTTCTTT. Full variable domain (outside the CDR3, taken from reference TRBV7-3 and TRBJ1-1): GAGVSQTPSNKVTEKGKYVELRCDPISGHTALYWYRQSLGQGPEFLIYFQGTGAADDSGLPNDRFFAVRPEGSVSTLKIQRTERGDSAVYLCASSLGAGRIGTEAFFGQGTRLTVV.

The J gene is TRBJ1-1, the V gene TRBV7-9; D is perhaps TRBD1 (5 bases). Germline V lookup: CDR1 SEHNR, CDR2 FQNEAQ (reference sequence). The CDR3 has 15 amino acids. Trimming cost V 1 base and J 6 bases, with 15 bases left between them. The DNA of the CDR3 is TGTGCCAGCAGCTTAGATGGCACAGGCGAGCCTGAAGCTTTCTTT. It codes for CASSLDGTGEPEAFF.

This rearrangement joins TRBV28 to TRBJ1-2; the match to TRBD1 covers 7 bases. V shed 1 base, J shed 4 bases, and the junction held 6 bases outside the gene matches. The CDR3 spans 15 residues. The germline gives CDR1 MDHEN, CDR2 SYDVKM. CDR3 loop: CASSLFPRTGYGYTF. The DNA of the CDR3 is TGTGCCAGCAGTTTATTTCCTAGGACAGGCTATGGCTACACCTTC.

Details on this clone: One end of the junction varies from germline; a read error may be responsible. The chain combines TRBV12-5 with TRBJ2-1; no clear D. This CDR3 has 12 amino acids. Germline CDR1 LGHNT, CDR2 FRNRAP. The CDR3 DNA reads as TGTGCTAGTGGTTTAGAGACGCCAATGAAGGTCTTC. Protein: CASGLETPMKVF. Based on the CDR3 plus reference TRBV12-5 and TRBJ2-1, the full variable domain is DARVTQTPRHKVTEMGQEVTMRCQPILGHNTVFWYRQTMMQGLELLAYFRNRAPLDDSGMPKDRFSAEMPDATLATLKIQPSEPRDSAVYFCASGLETPMKVFGPGTRLTVL.

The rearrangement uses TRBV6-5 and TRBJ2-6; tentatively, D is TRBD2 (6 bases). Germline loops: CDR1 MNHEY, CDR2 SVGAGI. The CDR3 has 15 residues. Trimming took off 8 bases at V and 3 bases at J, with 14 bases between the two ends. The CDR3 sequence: CASVGGGGGANVLTF. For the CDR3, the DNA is TGTGCCAGCGTGGGAGGCGGTGGTGGGGCCAACGTCCTGACTTTC.

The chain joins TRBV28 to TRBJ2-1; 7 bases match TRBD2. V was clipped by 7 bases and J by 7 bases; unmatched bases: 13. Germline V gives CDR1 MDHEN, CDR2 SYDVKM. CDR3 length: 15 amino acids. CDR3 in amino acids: CASTTETSIANEQFF. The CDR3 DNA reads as TGTGCCAGCACCACAGAGACTAGCATAGCTAATGAGCAGTTCTTC.

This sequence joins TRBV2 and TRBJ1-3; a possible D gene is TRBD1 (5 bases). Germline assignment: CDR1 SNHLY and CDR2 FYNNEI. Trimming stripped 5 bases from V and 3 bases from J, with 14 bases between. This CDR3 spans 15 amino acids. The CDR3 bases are TGTGCCAGCAGTCAACGGGCGGGGGGTGGAAACACCATATATTTT. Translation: CASSQRAGGGNTIYF. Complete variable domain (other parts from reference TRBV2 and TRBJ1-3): EPEVTQTPSHQVTQMGQEVILRCVPISNHLYFYWYRQILGQKVEFLVSFYNNEISEKSEIFDDQFSVERPDGSNFTLKIRSTKLEDSAMYFCASSQRAGGGNTIYFGEGSWLTVV.

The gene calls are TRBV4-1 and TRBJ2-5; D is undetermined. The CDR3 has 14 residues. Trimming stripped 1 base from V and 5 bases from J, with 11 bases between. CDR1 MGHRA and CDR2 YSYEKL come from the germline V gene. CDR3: CASSQGVIGETQYF. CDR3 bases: TGCGCCAGCAGCCAAGGTGTCATCGGGGAGACCCAGTACTTC.

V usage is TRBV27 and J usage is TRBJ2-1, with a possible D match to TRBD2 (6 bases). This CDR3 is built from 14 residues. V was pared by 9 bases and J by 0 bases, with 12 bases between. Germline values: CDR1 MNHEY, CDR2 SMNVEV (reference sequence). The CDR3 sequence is CASRERGSYNEQFF. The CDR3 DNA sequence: TGTGCCAGTCGGGAGAGAGGCTCCTACAATGAGCAGTTCTTC.

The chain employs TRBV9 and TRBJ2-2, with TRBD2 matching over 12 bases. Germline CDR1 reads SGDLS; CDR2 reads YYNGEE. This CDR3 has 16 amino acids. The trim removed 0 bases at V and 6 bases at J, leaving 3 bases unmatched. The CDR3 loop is CASSVATSGSAGELFF. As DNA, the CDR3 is TGTGCCAGCAGCGTAGCGACTAGCGGGAGCGCCGGGGAGCTGTTTTTT.

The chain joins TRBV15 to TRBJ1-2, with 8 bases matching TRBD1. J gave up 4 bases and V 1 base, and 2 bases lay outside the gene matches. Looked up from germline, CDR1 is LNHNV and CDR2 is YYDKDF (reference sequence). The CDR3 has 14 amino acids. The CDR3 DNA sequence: TGTGCCACCAGCAGAGCCGGACAGGGCTATGGCTACACCTTC. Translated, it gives CATSRAGQGYGYTF.